This T cell receptor (beta chain) was retrieved from a study of T cell responses to AZD1222 COVID-19 vaccine. Whole-study findings and limits: Seropositivity was recorded at baseline in only a handful of AZD1222 recipients.

Analysis merged second doses at about 4 or about 12 weeks. Measured with immunoSEQ multiplex PCR; TCRdb has only the in-frame clones, and not every one. The repertoire holds tens of thousands of clones, with 75% to 90% as singletons. Concerning this clone: Its antigen remains unidentified.

This CDR3 is 16 amino acids long. The junction had 14 bases not matched to a gene; V was cut back by 4 bases and J by 6 bases. This receptor was identified in an adult who received the AZD1222 COVID-19 vaccine. Sample: peripheral blood, taken 28 days after the second AZD1222 dose. The chain uses TRBV5-3 and TRBJ2-7; 9 bases align to TRBD1. TRBV5-3 is marked as an open reading frame, function uncertain. The CDR3 loop is CARSILGTGRYFEQYF. CDR3 in DNA: TGTGCCAGAAGCATACTAGGGACAGGGAGGTACTTCGAGCAGTACTTC.